These 4 T cell receptor beta chains came from one sample sequenced in a study of neurological immune-mediated disorders. Each CDR3 protein is one row after TCRdb ran MiXCR on the 5' RACE reads. Counted here are tens of thousands of distinct CDR3 sequences, less than 4.5% occurring once; the ten biggest clones make up around 1.5%. The sample taken for sequencing was PBMCs. Receptor source: a man younger than 45 with multiple sclerosis.

Ten or more counts support this clonotype. The chain employs TRBV5-1 and TRBJ2-1, with 7 bases lining up with TRBD2. The germline V gene has CDR1 SGHRS and CDR2 YFSETQ. V lost 3 bases, J lost 8 bases, and 11 bases stayed unmatched. This CDR3 has 15 residues. CDR3 amino acids: CASSSLQTRGDEQFF. The CDR3 DNA follows: TGCGCCAGCAGCTCACTACAAACTCGGGGGGATGAGCAGTTCTTC.

This clonotype came up many times. This chain joins TRBV5-1 and TRBJ2-1; TRBD2 matches 9 bases. Trimming removed 3 bases from V and 4 bases from J; junction bases left unmatched: 11. The CDR3 covers 17 residues. Germline V gene data show CDR1 as SGHRS and CDR2 as YFSETQ. CDR3 region: CASSWVGGGASYNEQFF. The CDR3, as DNA: TGCGCCAGCAGCTGGGTAGGCGGGGGGGCTTCTTACAATGAGCAGTTCTTC.

This clonotype occurred many times. This chain's CDR3 is CSAWGRTAALDEQYF. The CDR3 DNA reads as TGCAGTGCCTGGGGGCGGACTGCCGCCCTGGACGAGCAGTACTTC. This chain uses TRBV20-1 with TRBJ2-7; tentative D call: TRBD1 (6 bases). Deletions cut 6 bases from V and 5 bases from J, with 23 bases between. Germline V CDR1 and CDR2: DFQATT, SNEGSKA (reference sequence). The CDR3 runs to 15 residues.

This clonotype was observed many times. CDR3 residues: CASSQEELGPKNIQYF. In nucleotides, the CDR3 is TGCGCCAGCAGCCAAGAGGAACTAGGGCCCAAAAACATTCAGTACTTC. The chain recombines TRBV4-1 with TRBJ2-4, with D perhaps TRBD2 (5 bases). V was shortened by 0 bases and J by 2 bases, with 11 bases between the two germline ends. The CDR3 runs to 16 residues. Germline V lookup: CDR1 MGHRA, CDR2 YSYEKL.